This is a list of T cell receptor beta chains from one sample in a study of siplizumab effects on memory and regulatory T cells. TCRdb keeps only in-frame clones here, not all; method: immunoSEQ multiplex PCR. The sample includes approximately 100,000 clones, 94% of them seen just once. The specimen was Tregs sorted from blood. Receptors were obtained from a human donor in good health. Each CDR3 is given with its conserved first and last residue. The D gene is left open where the match is weak. Some rows have no size entry. The others give once, few or many, or a class for an expanded clone.

>-|TRBV27|TRBJ2-1|-
TGTGCCAGCAGTTTAAGAGGACTTCTATTAATATCCTACAATGAGCAGTTCTTC
CASSLRGLLLISYNEQFF
>-|TRBV14|TRBJ2-7|-
TGTGCCAGCAGCCCGCGAGAGCCGGGGGCCTACGACGAGCAGTACTTC
CASSPREPGAYDEQYF
>TRBD2|TRBV27|TRBJ2-1|-
TGTGCCAGCAGAATAATCAGCGGGAATGTAGAGATCTTC
CASRIISGNVEIF
>-|TRBV19|TRBJ2-7|medium-sized
TGTGCCAGTAGTATAAGGGACGGTCTCTACGAGCAGTACTTC
CASSIRDGLYEQYF
>-|TRBV7-2|TRBJ2-7|once
TGTGCCAGCAGCTTAGCGAGAGACGCTTTCTACGAGCAGTACTTC
CASSLARDAFYEQYF
>-|TRBV4-2|TRBJ1-5|few
TGTGCCAGCAGCCAAACTAGAGGGGCAATCAATCAGCCCCAGCATTTT
CASSQTRGAINQPQHF
>-|TRBV2|TRBJ1-5|-
TGTGCCAGCACCACGGGGGGGTATAGCAATCAGCCCCAGCATTTT
CASTTGGYSNQPQHF
>TRBD2|TRBV11-1|TRBJ2-1|-
TGTGCCAGCAGCCCCAGTAGCGGGAGGAGAGTAGGTAGGAATGAGCAGTTCTTC
CASSPSSGRRVGRNEQFF
>-|TRBV11-2|TRBJ2-5|once
TGTGCCAGCAGCTACCCCAGGATGGGCTTTGGGAACCAAGAGACCCAGTACTTC
CASSYPRMGFGNQETQYF
>-|TRBV9|TRBJ1-5|-
TGTGCCAGCAGCGTAGAGCCGGAGAATCAGCCCCAGCATTTT
CASSVEPENQPQHF
>-|TRBV5-1|TRBJ2-1|-
TGCGCCAGCAGCTTGGATGGGCGGTTAGGGCACGTCAATGAGCAGTTCTTC
CASSLDGRLGHVNEQFF
>-|TRBV20-1|TRBJ1-6|few
TGCAGTGCTAGGGGTTCACCCCTCCACTTT
CSARGSPLHF
>TRBD1|TRBV20-1|TRBJ1-1|-
TGCAGTGATACGGACAGGGGAGAAGCTTTCTTT
CSDTDRGEAFF
>TRBD2|TRBV5-1|TRBJ2-7|-
TGCGCCAGCAGCTTTAGGGGACTAGCGGTTCGCGAGCAGTACTTC
CASSFRGLAVREQYF
>TRBD1|TRBV27|TRBJ2-7|-
TGTGCCAGCAGTAACTTAGCAGGGGGGCAGTACTTC
CASSNLAGGQYF
>TRBD1|TRBV27|TRBJ1-5|-
TGTGCCAGCAGTTTCTCTCGGACAGGGCGCTTAGGGCCCCAGCATTTT
CASSFSRTGRLGPQHF
>-|TRBV28|TRBJ1-2|once
TGTGCCAGCAGTCGAATGGACAGCCGCTATGGCTACACCTTC
CASSRMDSRYGYTF
>-|TRBV11-2|TRBJ2-7|-
TGTGCCAGCAGCTTTGGGAAATACGAGCAGTACTTC
CASSFGKYEQYF
>-|TRBV18|TRBJ2-2|-
TGTGCCAGCTCATCTCTGAACACCGGGGAGCTGTTTTTT
CASSSLNTGELFF
>TRBD1|TRBV9|TRBJ1-3|-
TGTGCCAGCAGCGTGGGGACAGGGACCCGCCTCTCTGGAAACACCATATATTTT
CASSVGTGTRLSGNTIYF
>TRBD1|TRBV10-3|TRBJ2-7|-
TGTGCCATCAGTGAACGACAGGGGTGGTACGAGCAGTACTTC
CAISERQGWYEQYF
>-|TRBV6-1|TRBJ1-1|-
TGTGCCAGCCGGACGAATAAGGTAACTGAAGCTTTCTTT
CASRTNKVTEAFF
>-|TRBV10-2|TRBJ1-2|-
TGCGCCAGCAGCGGTACGGTAAACTATGGCTACACCTTC
CASSGTVNYGYTF
>-|TRBV10-2|TRBJ2-5|-
TGCGCCAGCAGGCCGGGACTGGTTCAAGAGACCCAGTACTTC
CASRPGLVQETQYF
>-|TRBV4-2|TRBJ2-6|-
TGTGCCAGCAGCCAAGAACCCCACCGGCCTCAGGCCAACGTCCTGACTTTC
CASSQEPHRPQANVLTF
>-|TRBV5-1|TRBJ2-1|-
TGCGCCAGCAGCTCGAACTCACGGAAGGATGAGCAGTTCTTC
CASSSNSRKDEQFF
>TRBD2|TRBV9|TRBJ2-7|-
TGTGCCAGCAGCCCACTAGCGGCGGTCTACGAGCAGTACTTC
CASSPLAAVYEQYF
>-|TRBV6-1|TRBJ2-7|-
TGTGCCAGCAGTGACTCCTTCTCCTACGAGCAGTACTTC
CASSDSFSYEQYF
>-|TRBV28|TRBJ1-5|-
TGTGCCAGCAGTCCGACCACCTATAGCAATCAGCCCCAGCATTTT
CASSPTTYSNQPQHF
>-|TRBV7-3|TRBJ2-5|-
TGTGCCAGCAGCCCTTACAATCTGGAGACCCAGTACTTC
CASSPYNLETQYF
>-|TRBV7-9|TRBJ1-1|-
TGTGCCAGCAGCCCTTTAGCAGTTTTGCCGGCTTTCTTT
CASSPLAVLPAFF
>-|TRBV2|TRBJ2-3|-
TGTGCCAGCAGTAAAATCCGACAGAGCGGGAGCACAGATACGCAGTATTTT
CASSKIRQSGSTDTQYF
>-|TRBV6-5|TRBJ1-1|-
TGTGCCAGCAGCCGAGGGCTGGAAACTGAAGCTTTCTTT
CASSRGLETEAFF
>-|TRBV27|TRBJ2-7|few
TGTGCCAGCAGTTTATTCCCCATGGGTGACGAGCAGTACTTC
CASSLFPMGDEQYF
>-|TRBV10-1|TRBJ2-5|-
TGCGCCAGCAGTGACGCAAGGGTGGCGGAGACCCAGTACTTC
CASSDARVAETQYF
>TRBD2|TRBV19|TRBJ2-1|-
TGTGCCAGTAGTAGACTAGCGCACTCCCCGGGGGAGCAGTTCTTC
CASSRLAHSPGEQFF
>TRBD1|TRBV15|TRBJ2-7|-
TGTGCCACCAGCAGAGATATGCGGACAGGGAACACCATCTACGAGCAGTACTTC
CATSRDMRTGNTIYEQYF
>TRBD2|TRBV18|TRBJ2-1|-
TGTGCCAGCTCCTGGGCTACTAGCGGGAGGGCCTTAAATGAGCAGTTCTTC
CASSWATSGRALNEQFF
>TRBD1|TRBV19|TRBJ1-3|-
TGTGCCAGTAGTATTAACGGCCGACAGGGGGGTGGAAACACCATATATTTT
CASSINGRQGGGNTIYF
>TRBD1|TRBV19|TRBJ1-1|-
TGTGCCAGTACAAGGGGGCTCCGTCTAGGGACTGAAGCTTTCTTT
CASTRGLRLGTEAFF
>-|TRBV28|TRBJ2-1|few
TGTGCCAGCAGCCCGGTAATCGGGATCCGCTCCTACAATGAGCAGTTCTTC
CASSPVIGIRSYNEQFF
>-|TRBV28|TRBJ2-7|-
TGTGCCAGCAGTTTACAGTATTTCGAGCAGTACTTC
CASSLQYFEQYF
>-|TRBV5-1|TRBJ2-7|-
TGCGCCAGCAGCCACATTGTTGGGCTATATTACGAGCAGTACTTC
CASSHIVGLYYEQYF
>TRBD2|TRBV5-1|TRBJ2-7|-
TGCGCCAGCAGCTTATTAACTAGCGGGAGGGCCCGAATTTACGAGCAGTACTTC
CASSLLTSGRARIYEQYF
>-|TRBV7-6|TRBJ2-1|-
TGTGCCAGCAGCTTAGCGCTGGGGGGAGAGGCCTTGGACAATGAGCAGTTCTTC
CASSLALGGEALDNEQFF
>-|TRBV6-5|TRBJ1-6|once
TGTGCCAGCAGGCCGGGACGTCTAAATTCACCCCTCCACTTT
CASRPGRLNSPLHF
>-|TRBV2|TRBJ1-5|-
TGTGCCAGCAGTAGGGATCAGCCCCAGCATTTT
CASSRDQPQHF
>-|TRBV7-2|TRBJ2-7|-
TGTGCCAGCAGCTTATTTCGAGGACAAACCGAGCAGTACTTC
CASSLFRGQTEQYF
>-|TRBV7-3|TRBJ2-4|-
TGTGCCAGCAGCTTAACGCCTGACCTCCAAAAGGCCAAAAACATTCAGTACTTC
CASSLTPDLQKAKNIQYF
>TRBD2|TRBV19|TRBJ2-7|-
TGTGCCAGGCCCATTACCGGGACTAGCAGCCACGAGCAGTACTTC
CARPITGTSSHEQYF
>-|TRBV20-1|TRBJ2-7|-
TGCAGTGCTAGGGGTAGTGGGGAGCAGTACTTC
CSARGSGEQYF
>-|TRBV5-5|TRBJ1-1|-
TGTGCCAGCAGCTTGGCTACTCAGGGGAAAACTGAAGCTTTCTTT
CASSLATQGKTEAFF
>TRBD1|TRBV18|TRBJ2-1|-
TGTGCCAGCTCACCAGGGACAGGGGATTTCGGTGAGCAGTTCTTC
CASSPGTGDFGEQFF
>-|TRBV6-5|TRBJ2-7|-
TGTGCCAGCAGTTATCTGGGAGTAAGCTACGAGCAGTACTTC
CASSYLGVSYEQYF
>-|TRBV7-3|TRBJ2-1|-
TGTGCCAGCAGAAGTTCGGGAGACAATGAGCAGTTCTTC
CASRSSGDNEQFF
>-|TRBV5-1|TRBJ2-2|-
TGCGCCAGCAGCTCCGACAGCCCGTACGGGGAGCTGTTTTTT
CASSSDSPYGELFF
>TRBD1|TRBV7-9|TRBJ1-4|-
TGTGCCAGCAGCCATTTGACAGGGAATGAAAAACTGTTTTTT
CASSHLTGNEKLFF